Below are 12 T cell receptor beta chains sequenced from a single sample in a study of T and B cells in COVID-19 patients. BIOMED2 TRB-A/B primer pools were used in multiplex TRB PCR. TCRdb re-analysed the multiplex PCR reads in MiXCR, keeping a single row per CDR3 protein. The repertoire has about 5,000 distinct CDR3 sequences, 25% to 30% of them found once; the top ten carry 20%. Blood genomic DNA input for TRB amplification was roughly 220-500 ng. The sample taken for sequencing was blood. These receptors came from a human donor with active COVID-19.

The V gene is TRBV18, the J gene TRBJ1-3; no clear D. Trimming cost V 1 base and J 6 bases, with 13 bases left between them. The CDR3 extends over 15 amino acids. Per germline, CDR1 KGHSH and CDR2 LQKENI. In nucleotides, the CDR3 is TGTGCCAGCTCACCACTGAGGGAAGGAGAAAACACCATATATTTT. Amino acids: CASSPLREGENTIYF.

The CDR3 loop is CASTRTGDGNYGYTF. The CDR3 DNA sequence: TGTGCCAGTACCCGGACAGGGGACGGGAACTATGGCTACACCTTC. The V call is TRBV19, the J call TRBJ1-2; the match to TRBD1 covers 9 bases. CDR3 length: 15 amino acids. The junction had 8 bases not matched to a gene; V was cut back by 7 bases and J by 2 bases. The germline gives CDR1 LNHDA, CDR2 SQIVND (reference sequence).

The chain combines TRBV12-3 or TRBV12-4 with TRBJ2-7, with D perhaps assigned TRBD1 or TRBD2 (5 bases each). The V end lost 4 bases, the J end lost 2 bases, and 15 bases lay between the germline ends. The CDR3 sequence is 15 residues long. In DNA form, the CDR3 reads TGTGCCAGCAGTTCCGGGGCCAGAAAAGCCTACGAGCAGTACTTC. It codes for CASSSGARKAYEQYF.

This clonotype appeared a few times. The rearrangement links TRBV28 to TRBJ1-4; D not resolved. Trimming took off 8 bases at V and 7 bases at J, with 11 bases between the two ends. This CDR3 comprises 12 residues. CDR1 and CDR2 (germline): MDHEN, SYDVKM. CDR3 nucleotide sequence: TGTGCCAGCGGTCCTAGGTCTGAAAAACTGTTTTTT. Translating it yields CASGPRSEKLFF.

This clonotype showed up just a few times. The gene calls are TRBV5-1 and TRBJ2-7, with D possibly matching TRBD2 (5 bases). V lost 3 bases, J lost 3 bases, and 16 bases lay in between. This CDR3 is built from 15 residues. Germline CDR1 SGHRS, CDR2 YFSETQ. The CDR3 region is CASSSSRDFGYEQYF. For the CDR3, the DNA is TGCGCCAGCAGCTCATCGAGGGATTTTGGCTACGAGCAGTACTTC.

This clonotype is categorized as medium-sized. The chain recombines TRBV19 with TRBJ2-5, with 9 bases identical to TRBD2. Germline CDR1 is LNHDA and CDR2 is SQIVND (reference sequence). CDR3 length: 13 amino acids. After removal of 6 bases from V and 5 bases from J, the junction contained 4 bases not matched to a gene. CDR3: CASRREGAETQYF. In DNA form, the CDR3 reads TGTGCCAGTAGGCGGGAGGGCGCGGAGACCCAGTACTTC.

V and J are TRBV6-2 or TRBV6-3 and TRBJ1-3, with D unclear. In germline, CDR1 is MNHEY, CDR2 SVGEGT. V was trimmed by 6 bases and J by 0 bases, leaving 9 bases between them. The CDR3 is made up of 14 amino acids. The CDR3 sequence is CASRVLSSGNTIYF. The CDR3 DNA sequence: TGTGCCAGCAGAGTCTTAAGCTCTGGAAACACCATATATTTT.

This clonotype was found many times. The gene calls are TRBV6-5 and TRBJ1-1; D not certain. The ends were cut back, 10 bases at V and 1 base at J, with 13 bases in the middle. Germline CDR1 reads MNHEY; CDR2 reads SVGAGI. This CDR3 region has 13 residues. CDR3 amino acids: CATCRSPNTEAFF. The CDR3 region has the DNA TGTGCCACCTGCAGGTCACCGAACACTGAAGCTTTCTTT.

In this sample, this clonotype is medium-sized. The chain recombines TRBV27 with TRBJ2-4; TRBD1 matches at 8 bases. The trim removed 3 bases at V and 8 bases at J, leaving 6 bases unmatched. This CDR3 spans 14 amino acids. The germline V gene has CDR1 MNHEY and CDR2 SMNVEV (reference sequence). The chain's CDR3 is CASSLGQVGDIQYF. CDR3 nucleotide sequence: TGTGCCAGCAGTTTGGGACAGGTCGGGGACATTCAGTACTTC.

The chain combines TRBV5-1 with TRBJ2-1, with 14 bases lining up with TRBD2. In germline, CDR1 is SGHRS, CDR2 YFSETQ. CDR3 size: 17 residues. V lost 0 bases, J lost 9 bases, and 8 bases stayed unmatched. This CDR3 reads CASSLAPGLAGVGEQFF. Written as DNA, the CDR3 is TGCGCCAGCAGCTTGGCACCGGGACTAGCGGGAGTGGGTGAGCAGTTCTTC.

This clonotype appeared many times. This rearrangement joins TRBV18 to TRBJ2-5; D unresolved. Trimming stripped 2 bases from V and 0 bases from J, with 10 bases between. The CDR3 is 15 residues long. In germline, CDR1 is KGHSH, CDR2 LQKENI. CDR3 in amino acids: CASSPILQYQETQYF. In nucleotides, the CDR3 is TGTGCCAGCTCACCAATACTGCAATACCAAGAGACCCAGTACTTC.

By share, this clonotype ranks as medium-sized (0.01 to 0.1%). The chain carries TRBV19 and TRBJ1-5, with D unclear. V was shortened by 8 bases and J by 4 bases, with 9 bases between the two germline ends. Looked up from germline, CDR1 is LNHDA and CDR2 is SQIVND (reference sequence). CDR3 length: 12 residues. The CDR3 nucleotides read TGTGCCAGTGCGGACGATAATCAGCCCCAGCATTTT. Amino acids: CASADDNQPQHF.